One sample yielded the 21 T cell receptor beta chains listed below, sequenced in a study of blood T cell repertoires in COVID-19. Profiled with immunoSEQ multiplex PCR; TCRdb holds only in-frame clones, not every one. The table records 150,000 to 250,000 clones, 87% of them present only once. The sample comprised PBMCs or T cells enriched from blood (not recorded which). All receptors come from a woman in her twenties or thirties who had recovered from COVID-19.

The rearrangement joins TRBV30 to TRBJ1-2, with TRBD1 matching 8 bases. Germline assignment: CDR1 GTSNPN and CDR2 SVGIG (reference sequence). V shed 6 bases and J 7 bases; nucleotides not matched to a gene: 10. The length of the CDR3 is 13 residues. CDR3 bases: TGTGCCTGCTCCCAGGGGACAGGATCTGGCTACACCTTC. Translation gives CACSQGTGSGYTF.

The chain joins TRBV9 to TRBJ2-7; D gene uncertain. Trimming removed 2 bases from V and 4 bases from J, with 7 bases in between. This CDR3 comprises 12 residues. Per the germline V gene, CDR1 is SGDLS and CDR2 is YYNGEE. The CDR3 sequence is CASSVGDYEQYF. The CDR3 region has the DNA TGTGCCAGCAGCGTCGGAGATTACGAGCAGTACTTC.

The chain is built from TRBV5-8 and TRBJ2-7; the D gene is possibly TRBD1 (6 bases). This CDR3 is built from 13 residues. The germline gives CDR1 SGHTS, CDR2 YDEGEE. The ends were cut back, 6 bases at V and 3 bases at J, with 13 bases in the middle. The CDR3 DNA is TGTGCCAGCAAGGGTCGGGGACACTACGAGCAGTACTTC. Translation: CASKGRGHYEQYF.

The chain employs TRBV11-3 and TRBJ2-5; the match to TRBD2 covers 11 bases. CDR1 SGHNT and CDR2 YENEEA come from the germline V gene. V lost 5 bases, J lost 3 bases, and 5 bases stayed unmatched. The CDR3 has 15 residues. CDR3 in DNA: TGTGCCAGCAGCCGATTAGCGGGAGGGGAAGAGACCCAGTACTTC. Its protein is CASSRLAGGEETQYF.

The chain couples TRBV6-2 or TRBV6-3 to TRBJ1-5, with D possibly TRBD1 on 6 matching bases. Germline V gene sequence: CDR1 MNHEY, CDR2 SVGEGT. The CDR3 is made up of 15 amino acids. V lost 2 bases to trimming and J lost 6 bases, with 14 bases between them. The DNA of the CDR3 is TGTGCCAGCAGTTACGGTCAGGGGTTCCGTCAGCCCCAGCATTTT. Its protein product is CASSYGQGFRQPQHF.

This chain uses TRBV7-9 with TRBJ1-2, with D tentatively TRBD1 (6 bases). Germline loops: CDR1 SEHNR, CDR2 FQNEAQ (reference sequence). V gave up 2 bases and J gave up 4 bases, with 20 bases separating them. The CDR3 runs to 17 residues. In nucleotides, the CDR3 is TGTGCCAGCAGCTTAAATGGGGACACTCAATCCCCCTATGGCTACACCTTC. Its protein product is CASSLNGDTQSPYGYTF. Looking up the rest from reference TRBV7-9 and TRBJ1-2 gives the full variable domain: DTGVSQNPRHKITKRGQNVTFRCDPISEHNRLYWYRQTLGQGPEFLTYFQNEAQLEKSRLLSDRFSAERPKGSFSTLEIQRTEQGDSAMYLCASSLNGDTQSPYGYTFGSGTRLTVV.

The rearrangement uses TRBV3-1 (or the pseudogene TRBV3-2) and TRBJ2-5; tentative D call: TRBD2 (5 bases). The CDR3 is made up of 13 amino acids. Germline V gene lookup returns CDR1 LGHDT and CDR2 YNNKEL (reference sequence). V was cut by 7 bases and J by 1 base, with 10 bases left in between. The CDR3 sequence: CASNLRVQETQYF. Here the CDR3 DNA reads TGTGCCAGCAATTTGCGGGTCCAAGAGACCCAGTACTTC.

J is TRBJ2-7 and V is TRBV19; 11 bases are a match to TRBD2. V lost 7 bases, J lost 0 bases, and 5 bases stayed unmatched. The CDR3 covers 15 residues. CDR1 is LNHDA and CDR2 is SQIVND in the germline V gene (reference sequence). The CDR3 coding sequence is TGTGCCAGTACTCCCGGGACTAGCGGCTCCTACGAGCAGTACTTC. This codes for CASTPGTSGSYEQYF. The full variable domain, rest sourced from reference TRBV19 and TRBJ2-7, is DGGITQSPKYLFRKEGQNVTLSCEQNLNHDAMYWYRQDPGQGLRLIYYSQIVNDFQKGDIAEGYSVSREKKESFPLTVTSAQKNPTAFYLCASTPGTSGSYEQYFGPGTRLTVT.

The genes are TRBV29-1 and TRBJ1-5; the D gene is possibly TRBD1 (5 bases). Germline loops: CDR1 SQVTM, CDR2 ANQGSEA. Trimming pared 4 bases from V and 2 bases from J, leaving 12 bases between. CDR3 size: 14 residues. The DNA for the CDR3 is TGCAGCGTTGCCCAGGGCTGGGGCAATCAGCCCCAGCATTTT. Amino acids: CSVAQGWGNQPQHF.

The chain carries TRBV14 and TRBJ1-2; 8 bases align to TRBD1. The CDR3 is made up of 13 amino acids. V dropped 4 bases and J dropped 3; count of bases not matched to a gene: 1. CDR1 and CDR2 from the germline V gene are SGHDN and FVKESK. CDR3 region: CASSPDRDYGYTF. The CDR3 region has the DNA TGTGCCAGCAGCCCGGACAGGGACTATGGCTACACCTTC.

The chain couples TRBV19 to TRBJ1-1; the match to TRBD1 covers 7 bases. The CDR3 is 15 amino acids. Unmatched junction bases numbered 2, after V lost 0 bases and J lost 1 base. Per the germline V gene, CDR1 is LNHDA and CDR2 is SQIVND (reference sequence). The CDR3 nucleotides read TGTGCCAGTAGTATAGATCGACAGGGGAACACTGAAGCTTTCTTT. It specifies CASSIDRQGNTEAFF. Looking up the rest from reference TRBV19 and TRBJ1-1 gives the full variable domain: DGGITQSPKYLFRKEGQNVTLSCEQNLNHDAMYWYRQDPGQGLRLIYYSQIVNDFQKGDIAEGYSVSREKKESFPLTVTSAQKNPTAFYLCASSIDRQGNTEAFFGQGTRLTVV.

This rearrangement joins TRBV30 to TRBJ2-5; 14 bases agree with TRBD2. The CDR3 sequence is 16 residues long. Trimming at V came to 1 base and at J to 2 bases, leaving 3 bases not matched to a gene. CDR1 and CDR2 from the germline V gene are GTSNPN and SVGIG (reference sequence). CDR3 bases: TGTGCCTGGAGTGGACTAGCGGGAGGGAAACAAGAGACCCAGTACTTC. Residues: CAWSGLAGGKQETQYF.

This clone has a count of ten or more. J is TRBJ2-1 and V is TRBV27; a weak D match, TRBD2 (7 bases). The V end was cut by 2 bases, the J end by 7 bases, with 15 bases between. Germline loops: CDR1 MNHEY, CDR2 SMNVEV (reference sequence). The CDR3 totals 15 residues. Written as DNA, the CDR3 is TGTGCCAGCAGTTTACCCCTGGCGGGGGCTAATGAGCAGTTCTTC. Encoded protein: CASSLPLAGANEQFF.

V is TRBV7-2 and J is TRBJ1-4, with a weak D call TRBD1 (5 bases). This CDR3 has 14 amino acids. V lost 1 base and J lost 7, with 10 bases in between. Germline V CDR1 and CDR2: SGHTA, FQGNSA. As DNA, the CDR3 is TGTGCCAGCAGCTTAGACTCAGGGATTGAAAAACTGTTTTTT. Translated, it gives CASSLDSGIEKLFF.

This clone appeared once. J is TRBJ1-2 and V is TRBV9, with 7 bases aligning to TRBD1. Germline trimming cut 3 bases from V and 1 base from J; bases unmatched to any gene: 6. CDR1 is SGDLS, CDR2 YYNGEE, per germline. There are 15 residues in the CDR3. In DNA, the CDR3 is TGTGCCAGCAGCGCCTCCCAGGGGGTTAACTATGGCTACACCTTC. Amino acid sequence: CASSASQGVNYGYTF.

This clone was detected only once. The genes are TRBV4-2 and TRBJ2-1; TRBD2 might be the D (5 bases). Germline CDR1 is LGHNA and CDR2 is YNFKEQ. The CDR3 length is 19 residues. Trimming pared 1 base from V and 8 bases from J, leaving 27 bases between. CDR3 residues: CASSQVYTEERRINDEQFF. CDR3 in DNA: TGTGCCAGCAGCCAAGTTTATACCGAGGAGCGGCGAATAAATGATGAGCAGTTCTTC.

The V gene is TRBV19, the J gene TRBJ1-5; perhaps TRBD1 as D (5 bases). This CDR3 is 16 amino acids long. CDR1 LNHDA and CDR2 SQIVND come from the germline V gene (reference sequence). V was pared by 3 bases and J by 0 bases, with 12 bases between. The CDR3 DNA reads TGTGCCAGTAGTATTAAAGGGGTGAATAGCAATCAGCCCCAGCATTTT. This sequence encodes CASSIKGVNSNQPQHF.

The genes are TRBV27 and TRBJ1-3; D is ambiguous. V lost 3 bases, J lost 0 bases, and 3 bases lay in between. This CDR3 comprises 13 residues. The germline CDR1 and CDR2 sequences are MNHEY and SMNVEV (reference sequence). DNA for the CDR3: TGTGCCAGCAGTTTCTCCTCTGGAAACACCATATATTTT. Translating it yields CASSFSSGNTIYF.

This sequence joins TRBV12-5 and TRBJ1-6; possibly TRBD1 for D (6 bases). Between the trimmed V and J ends, which lost 4 bases and 0 bases, there was a span of 16 bases. The CDR3 spans 18 residues. Germline CDR1 reads LGHNT; CDR2 reads FRNRAP. The CDR3 sequence is CASGSPLGQSSYNSPLHF. Written as DNA, the CDR3 is TGTGCTAGTGGTTCCCCCCTTGGACAGAGCTCCTATAATTCACCCCTCCACTTT.

The chain recombines TRBV5-6 with TRBJ2-1, with TRBD2 identical over 7 bases. The CDR3 spans 15 residues. Germline CDR1 SGHDT, CDR2 YYEEEE. J was trimmed by 0 bases and V by 6 bases; bases with no gene match: 6. DNA of the CDR3: TGTGCCAGCACCCTTCCTAGCGGCTCCTACAATGAGCAGTTCTTC. It codes for CASTLPSGSYNEQFF.

CDR3 DNA sequence: TGCGCCAGCAGCTTGGAAGTCGCGTCCTATGGCTACACCTTC. Its protein product is CASSLEVASYGYTF. The J gene is TRBJ1-2, the V gene TRBV5-1, with D unclear. V was shortened by 0 bases and J by 4 bases, with 10 bases between the two germline ends. Germline CDR1 SGHRS, CDR2 YFSETQ. The CDR3 runs to 14 residues.